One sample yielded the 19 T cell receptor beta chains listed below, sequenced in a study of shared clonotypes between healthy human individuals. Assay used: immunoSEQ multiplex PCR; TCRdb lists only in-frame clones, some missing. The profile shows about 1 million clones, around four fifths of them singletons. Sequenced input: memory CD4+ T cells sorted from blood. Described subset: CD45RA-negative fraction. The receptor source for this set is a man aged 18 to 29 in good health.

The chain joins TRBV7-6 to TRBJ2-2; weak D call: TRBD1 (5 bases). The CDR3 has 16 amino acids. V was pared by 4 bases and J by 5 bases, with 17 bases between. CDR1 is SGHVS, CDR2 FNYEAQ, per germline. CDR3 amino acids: CASSSQGGINTGELFF. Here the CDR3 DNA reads TGTGCCAGCAGCTCTCAGGGTGGCATTAATACCGGGGAGCTGTTTTTT.

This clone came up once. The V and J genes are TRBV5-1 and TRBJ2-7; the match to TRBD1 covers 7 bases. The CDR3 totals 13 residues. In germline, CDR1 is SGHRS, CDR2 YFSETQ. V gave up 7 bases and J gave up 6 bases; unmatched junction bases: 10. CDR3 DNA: TGCGCCAGCTCTAATACAGGGGCGGGCGAGCAGTACTTC. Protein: CASSNTGAGEQYF.

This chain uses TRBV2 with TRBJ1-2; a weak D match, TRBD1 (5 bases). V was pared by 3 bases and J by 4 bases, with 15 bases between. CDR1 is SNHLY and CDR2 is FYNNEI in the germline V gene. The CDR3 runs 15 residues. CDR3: CASSEVRDSFYGYTF. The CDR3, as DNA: TGTGCCAGCAGTGAGGTCCGAGACAGCTTCTATGGCTACACCTTC.

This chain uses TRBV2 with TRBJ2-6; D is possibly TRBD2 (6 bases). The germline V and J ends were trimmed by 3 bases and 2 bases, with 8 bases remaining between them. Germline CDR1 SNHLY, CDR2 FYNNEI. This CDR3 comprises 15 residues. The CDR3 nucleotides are TGTGCCAGCAGTGACGGGGGTGCTGGGGCCAACGTCCTGACTTTC. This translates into CASSDGGAGANVLTF. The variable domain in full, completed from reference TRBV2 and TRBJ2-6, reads EPEVTQTPSHQVTQMGQEVILRCVPISNHLYFYWYRQILGQKVEFLVSFYNNEISEKSEIFDDQFSVERPDGSNFTLKIRSTKLEDSAMYFCASSDGGAGANVLTFGAGSRLTVL.

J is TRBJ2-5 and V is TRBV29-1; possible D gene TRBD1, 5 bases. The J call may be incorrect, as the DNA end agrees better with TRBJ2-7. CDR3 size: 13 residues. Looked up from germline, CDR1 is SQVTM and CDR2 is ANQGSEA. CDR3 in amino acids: CSVDDSHGYEQYF. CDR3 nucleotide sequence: TGCAGCGTCGACGACAGCCACGGCTACGAGCAGTACTTC.

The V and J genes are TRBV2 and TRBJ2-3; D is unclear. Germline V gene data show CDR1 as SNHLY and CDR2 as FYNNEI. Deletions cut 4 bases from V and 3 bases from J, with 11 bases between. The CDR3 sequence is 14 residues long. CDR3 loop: CASSAVPLTDTQYF. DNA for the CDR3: TGTGCCAGCAGTGCGGTGCCACTAACAGATACGCAGTATTTT.

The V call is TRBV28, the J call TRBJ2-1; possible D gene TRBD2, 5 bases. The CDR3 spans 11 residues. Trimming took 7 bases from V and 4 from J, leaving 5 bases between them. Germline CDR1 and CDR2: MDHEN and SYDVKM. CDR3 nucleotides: TGTGCCAGCACGGGGTACAATGAGCAGTTCTTC. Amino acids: CASTGYNEQFF.

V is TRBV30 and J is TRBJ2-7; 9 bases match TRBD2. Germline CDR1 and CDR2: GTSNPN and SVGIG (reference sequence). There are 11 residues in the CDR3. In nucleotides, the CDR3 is TGTGCGGGCGGGAGGGCCGTCGAGCAGTACTTC. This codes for CAGGRAVEQYF.

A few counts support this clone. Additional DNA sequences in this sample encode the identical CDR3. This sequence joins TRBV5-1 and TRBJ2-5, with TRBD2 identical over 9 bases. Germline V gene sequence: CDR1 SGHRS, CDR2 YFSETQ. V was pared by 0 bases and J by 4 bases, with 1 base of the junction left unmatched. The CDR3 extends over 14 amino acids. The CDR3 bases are TGCGCCAGCAGCTTGGGTAGCGGGGGAGAGACCCAGTACTTC. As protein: CASSLGSGGETQYF.

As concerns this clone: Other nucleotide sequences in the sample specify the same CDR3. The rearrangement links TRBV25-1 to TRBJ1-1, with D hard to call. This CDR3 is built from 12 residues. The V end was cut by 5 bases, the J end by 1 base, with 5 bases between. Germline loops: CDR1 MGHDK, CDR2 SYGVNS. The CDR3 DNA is TGTGCCAGCAGTCGAGGGAACACTGAAGCTTTCTTT. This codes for CASSRGNTEAFF.

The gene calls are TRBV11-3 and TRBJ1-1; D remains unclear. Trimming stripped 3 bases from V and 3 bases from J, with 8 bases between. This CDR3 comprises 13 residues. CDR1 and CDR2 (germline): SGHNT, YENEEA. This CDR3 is CASSFMMDTEAFF. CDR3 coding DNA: TGTGCCAGCAGCTTTATGATGGACACTGAAGCTTTCTTT.

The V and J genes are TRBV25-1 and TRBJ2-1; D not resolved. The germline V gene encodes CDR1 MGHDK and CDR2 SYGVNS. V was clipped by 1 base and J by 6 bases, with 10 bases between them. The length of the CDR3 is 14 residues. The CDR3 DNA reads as TGTGCCAGCAGTGAATTTAAGAAATTCAATGAGCAGTTCTTC. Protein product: CASSEFKKFNEQFF.

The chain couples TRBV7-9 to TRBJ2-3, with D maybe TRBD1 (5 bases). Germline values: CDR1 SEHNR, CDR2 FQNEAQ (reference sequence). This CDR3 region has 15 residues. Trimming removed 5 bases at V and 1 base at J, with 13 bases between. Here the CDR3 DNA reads TGTGCCAGCAGCCAACAGGTGGTGGGCACAGATACGCAGTATTTT. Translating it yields CASSQQVVGTDTQYF.

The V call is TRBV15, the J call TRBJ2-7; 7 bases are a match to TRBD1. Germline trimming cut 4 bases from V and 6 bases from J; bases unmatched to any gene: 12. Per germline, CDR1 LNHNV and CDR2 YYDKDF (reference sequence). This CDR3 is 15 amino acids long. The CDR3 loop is CATSKVVGGAVEQYF. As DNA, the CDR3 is TGTGCCACCAGCAAGGTGGTAGGGGGCGCGGTCGAGCAGTACTTC.

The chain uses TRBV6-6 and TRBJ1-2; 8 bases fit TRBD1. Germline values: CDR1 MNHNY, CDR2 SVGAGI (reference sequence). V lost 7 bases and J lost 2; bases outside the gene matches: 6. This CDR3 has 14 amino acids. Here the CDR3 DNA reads TGTGCCAGCACTTGGAGACAGGGGAACTATGGCTACACCTTC. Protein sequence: CASTWRQGNYGYTF.

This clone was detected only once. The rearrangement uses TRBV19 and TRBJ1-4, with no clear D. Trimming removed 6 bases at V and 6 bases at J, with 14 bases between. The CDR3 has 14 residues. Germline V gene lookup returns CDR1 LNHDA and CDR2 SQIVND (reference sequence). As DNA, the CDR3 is TGTGCCAGTAGGGGAGGAGGGAAACATGAAAAACTGTTTTTT. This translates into CASRGGGKHEKLFF.

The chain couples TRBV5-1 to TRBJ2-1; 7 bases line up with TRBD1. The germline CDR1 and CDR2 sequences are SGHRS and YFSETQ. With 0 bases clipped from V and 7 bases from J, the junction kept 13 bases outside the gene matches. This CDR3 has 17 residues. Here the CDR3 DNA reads TGCGCCAGCAGCTTGGATAAGAGTCCGGGACAGAAGAATGAGCAGTTCTTC. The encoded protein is CASSLDKSPGQKNEQFF. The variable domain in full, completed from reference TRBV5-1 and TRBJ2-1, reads KAGVTQTPRYLIKTRGQQVTLSCSPISGHRSVSWYQQTPGQGLQFLFEYFSETQRNKGNFPGRFSGRQFSNSRSEMNVSTLELGDSALYLCASSLDKSPGQKNEQFFGPGTRLTVL.

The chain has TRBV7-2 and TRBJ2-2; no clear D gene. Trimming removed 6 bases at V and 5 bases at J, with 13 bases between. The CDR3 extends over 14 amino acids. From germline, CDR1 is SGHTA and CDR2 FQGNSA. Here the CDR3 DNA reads TGTGCCAGCAGAAGATCCGCCGGGACCGGGGAGCTGTTTTTT. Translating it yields CASRRSAGTGELFF.

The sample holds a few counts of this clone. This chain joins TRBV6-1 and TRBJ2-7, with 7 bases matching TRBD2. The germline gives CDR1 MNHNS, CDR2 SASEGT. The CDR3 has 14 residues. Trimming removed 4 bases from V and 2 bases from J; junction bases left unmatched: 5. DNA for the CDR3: TGTGCCAGCAGTGTTGAGCGGGGAACCTACGAGCAGTACTTC. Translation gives CASSVERGTYEQYF.